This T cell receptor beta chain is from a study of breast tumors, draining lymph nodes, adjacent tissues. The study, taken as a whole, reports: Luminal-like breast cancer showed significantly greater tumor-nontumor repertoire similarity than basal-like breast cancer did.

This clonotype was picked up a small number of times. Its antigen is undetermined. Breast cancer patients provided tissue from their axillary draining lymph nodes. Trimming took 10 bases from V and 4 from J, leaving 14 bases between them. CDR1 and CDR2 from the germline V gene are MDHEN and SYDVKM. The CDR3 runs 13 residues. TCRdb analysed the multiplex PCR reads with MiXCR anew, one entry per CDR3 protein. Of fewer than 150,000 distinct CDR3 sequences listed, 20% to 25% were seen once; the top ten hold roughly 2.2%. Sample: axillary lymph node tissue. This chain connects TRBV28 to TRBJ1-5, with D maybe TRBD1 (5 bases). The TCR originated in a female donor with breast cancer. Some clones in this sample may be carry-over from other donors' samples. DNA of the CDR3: TGTGCCACCATTGTTGGGGGTAATCAGCCCCAGCATTTT. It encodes CATIVGGNQPQHF.